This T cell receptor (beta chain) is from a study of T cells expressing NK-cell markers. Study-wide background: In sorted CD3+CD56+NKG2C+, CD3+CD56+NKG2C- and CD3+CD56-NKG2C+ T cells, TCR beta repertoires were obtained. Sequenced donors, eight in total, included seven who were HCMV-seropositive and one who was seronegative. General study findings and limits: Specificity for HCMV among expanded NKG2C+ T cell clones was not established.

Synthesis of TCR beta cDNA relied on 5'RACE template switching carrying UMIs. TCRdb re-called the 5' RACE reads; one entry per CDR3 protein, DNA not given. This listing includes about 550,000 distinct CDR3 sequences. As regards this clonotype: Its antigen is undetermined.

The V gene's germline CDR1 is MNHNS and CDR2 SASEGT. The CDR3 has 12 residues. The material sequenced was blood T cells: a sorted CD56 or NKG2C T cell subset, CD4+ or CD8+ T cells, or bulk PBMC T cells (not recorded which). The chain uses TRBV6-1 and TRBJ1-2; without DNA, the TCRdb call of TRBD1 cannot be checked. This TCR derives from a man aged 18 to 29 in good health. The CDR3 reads CAFQTGSYGYTF.